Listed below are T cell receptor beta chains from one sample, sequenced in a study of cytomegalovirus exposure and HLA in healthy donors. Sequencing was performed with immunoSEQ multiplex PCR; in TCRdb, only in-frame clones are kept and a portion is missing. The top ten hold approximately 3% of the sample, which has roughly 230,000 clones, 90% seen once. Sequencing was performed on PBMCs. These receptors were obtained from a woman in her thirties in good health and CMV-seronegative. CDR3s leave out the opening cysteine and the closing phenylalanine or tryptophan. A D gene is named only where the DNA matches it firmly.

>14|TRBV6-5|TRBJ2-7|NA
ASSYSGTGSSYEQY
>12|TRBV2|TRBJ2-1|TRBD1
ASCRDSSYNEQF
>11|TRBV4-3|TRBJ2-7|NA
ASSQGDPYEQY
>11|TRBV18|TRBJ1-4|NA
ASLRGTNEKLF
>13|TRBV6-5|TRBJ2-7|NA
ASSYSQGPRYEQY
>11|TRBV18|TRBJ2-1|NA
ASSPGLYYEQF
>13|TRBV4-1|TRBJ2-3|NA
ASSQGSRNTDTQY
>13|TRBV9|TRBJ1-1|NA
ASSSGGALNTEAF
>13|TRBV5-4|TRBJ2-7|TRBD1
ASSRQTGSSYEQY
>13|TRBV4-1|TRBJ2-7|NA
ASSQDGPGAYEQY
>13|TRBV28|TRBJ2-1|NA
ASSSGTEGYNEQF
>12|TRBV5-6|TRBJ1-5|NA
ASSLLGSNQPQH
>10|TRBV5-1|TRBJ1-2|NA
ASSQGPYGYT
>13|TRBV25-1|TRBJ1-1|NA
ASSELWGGNTEAF
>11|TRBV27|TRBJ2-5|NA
ASSRGLEETQY
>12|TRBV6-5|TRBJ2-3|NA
ASSYRGREDTQY
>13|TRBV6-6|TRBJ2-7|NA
ASRPQGSSDYEQY
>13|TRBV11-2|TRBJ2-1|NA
ASGEGPEPYNEQF
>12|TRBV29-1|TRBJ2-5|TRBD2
SVEEPIGGGTQY
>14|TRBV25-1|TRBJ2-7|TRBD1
ASSEGPGQGTYEQY
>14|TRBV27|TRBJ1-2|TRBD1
ASSLKGQGEGYGYT
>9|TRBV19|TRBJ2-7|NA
ASGMEYEQY
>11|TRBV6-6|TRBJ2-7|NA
ASSTGTLYEQY
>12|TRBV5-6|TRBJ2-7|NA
ASSLGATRGEQY
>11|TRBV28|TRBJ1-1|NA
ASSFPGEAEAF
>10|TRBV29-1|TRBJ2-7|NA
SVYNSPYEQY
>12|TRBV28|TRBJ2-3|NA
ASSLRRGADTQY
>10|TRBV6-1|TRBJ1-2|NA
ATSQDNYGYT
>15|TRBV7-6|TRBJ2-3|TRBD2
ASSLTPGGGRTDTQY
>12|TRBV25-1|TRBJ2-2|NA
ASIDRTNTGELF
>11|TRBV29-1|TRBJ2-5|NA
SVDLDGRGTQY
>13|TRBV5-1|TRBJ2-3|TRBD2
ASSRSGTSTDTQY
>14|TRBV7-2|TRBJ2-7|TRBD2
ASSLIAYGRAVEQY
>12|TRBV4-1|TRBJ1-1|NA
ASSQNQGWTEAF
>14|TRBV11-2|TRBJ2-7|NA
ASSLDHRQAAYEQY
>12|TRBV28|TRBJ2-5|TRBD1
ASSGGQGQETQY
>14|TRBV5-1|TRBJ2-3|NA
ASSLVWGARGAAQY
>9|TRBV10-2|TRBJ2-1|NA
ASLAYNEQF
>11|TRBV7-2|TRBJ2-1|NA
ASSLSGYNEQF
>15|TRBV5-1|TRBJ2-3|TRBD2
ASSLEGSGTRTDTQY
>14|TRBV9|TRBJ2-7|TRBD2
ASSTRQAGGLGEQY
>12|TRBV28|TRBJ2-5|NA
ASSFVGAGETQY
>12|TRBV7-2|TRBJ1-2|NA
ASSPLVPGYGYT
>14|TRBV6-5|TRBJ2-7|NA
ASSSVVGGGKPEQY
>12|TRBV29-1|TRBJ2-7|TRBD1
SVAILQGTYEQY
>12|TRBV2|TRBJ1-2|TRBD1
ASTGTGANYGYT
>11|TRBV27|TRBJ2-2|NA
ASGQMNTGELF
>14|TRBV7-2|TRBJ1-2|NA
ASSLTARTLGYGYT
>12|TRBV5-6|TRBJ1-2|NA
ASSPGTSSRSYT
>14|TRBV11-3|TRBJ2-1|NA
ASSPLKGSSYNEQF
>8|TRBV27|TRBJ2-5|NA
ASGVETQY
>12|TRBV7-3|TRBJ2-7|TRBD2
ASSLVAGGHEQY
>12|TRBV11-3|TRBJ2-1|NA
ASSLGRGKDEQF